One sample yielded the 19 T cell receptor beta chains listed below, sequenced in a study of TIL therapy for anti-PD-1-resistant metastatic lung cancer. The immunoSEQ assay was v3. Here immunoSEQ multiplex PCR was the method, and the copy in TCRdb shows in-frame clones only, minus some. The repertoire consists of more than 55,000 clones, with about 69% occurring once and the leading ten covering 6% to 8.5%. Indicated time point: pre-treatment sample, taken before nivolumab and TIL therapy. Material: blood, obtained at baseline. These receptors were obtained from a person aged 30 to 80 with non-small cell lung cancer.

This rearrangement joins TRBV7-9 to TRBJ2-7, with 8 bases lining up with TRBD2. The CDR3 runs 15 residues. Losses at the gene ends were 5 bases for V and 2 bases for J; bases not matched to a gene: 8. Germline-derived CDR1 and CDR2 are SEHNR and FQNEAQ (reference sequence). CDR3 loop: CASSPSGGLAYEQYF. CDR3 bases: TGTGCCAGCAGCCCCAGCGGGGGCCTTGCCTACGAGCAGTACTTC.

The rearrangement joins TRBV9 to TRBJ2-1, with D unclear. CDR3 length: 14 amino acids. Between the trimmed V and J ends, which lost 7 bases and 0 bases, there was a span of 11 bases. The V gene's germline CDR1 is SGDLS and CDR2 YYNGEE. CDR3: CASSPASSYNEQFF. CDR3 DNA sequence: TGTGCCAGCTCTCCCGCGTCCTCCTACAATGAGCAGTTCTTC.

The chain carries TRBV11-2 and TRBJ1-1, with 9 nucleotides matching TRBD1. The V and J ends lost 1 base and 7 bases, in that order; junction bases with no gene match: 7. CDR3 size: 15 residues. Germline V gene sequence: CDR1 SGHAT, CDR2 FQNNGV. The CDR3 protein is CASSLGGTGMGEAFF. In DNA form, the CDR3 reads TGTGCCAGCAGCTTAGGGGGGACAGGGATGGGTGAAGCTTTCTTT.

The V gene is TRBV6-6, the J gene TRBJ1-5; 7 bases are shared with TRBD1. J gave up 5 bases and V 2 bases, and 6 bases lay outside the gene matches. Germline CDR1 and CDR2: MNHNY and SVGAGI (reference sequence). The CDR3 length is 15 residues. Here the CDR3 reads CASSYDGQDDQPQHF. CDR3 coding DNA: TGTGCCAGCAGTTACGATGGACAGGACGATCAGCCCCAGCATTTT.

The chain recombines TRBV7-9 with TRBJ2-2, with TRBD2 matching over 12 bases. V trimming: 7 bases; J trimming: 7 bases; junction bases outside the gene matches: 19. Germline V gene data show CDR1 as SEHNR and CDR2 as FQNEAQ (reference sequence). There are 19 residues in the CDR3. CDR3 in amino acids: CASIPGGASGGEFVGELFF. CDR3 coding DNA: TGTGCCAGCATCCCCGGCGGGGCTAGCGGGGGGGAATTTGTCGGGGAGCTGTTTTTT.

The V and J genes are TRBV5-4 and TRBJ2-3; no firm D call. Germline V gene lookup returns CDR1 SGHNT and CDR2 YYREEE (reference sequence). V lost 4 bases, J lost 4 bases, and 13 bases lay in between. The CDR3 extends over 14 amino acids. The CDR3 DNA reads as TGTGCCAGCAGCCCACTGCGTGGGGCAGATACGCAGTATTTT. This gives the protein CASSPLRGADTQYF.

The rearrangement joins TRBV15 to TRBJ2-3; D unresolved. This CDR3 has 13 amino acids. The germline V gene encodes CDR1 LNHNV and CDR2 YYDKDF (reference sequence). V lost 3 bases to trimming and J lost 6 bases, with 10 bases between them. This CDR3 is CATSSPPVDTQYF. The CDR3, as DNA: TGTGCCACCAGCAGTCCCCCCGTCGATACGCAGTATTTT.

This chain connects TRBV7-2 to TRBJ2-1; TRBD1 agrees at 10 bases. The germline V gene encodes CDR1 SGHTA and CDR2 FQGNSA. Trimming removed 7 bases from V and 4 bases from J; junction bases left unmatched: 7. The CDR3 is 15 amino acids. DNA of the CDR3: TGTGCCAGCACCCCCGGGACAGGGGCTTACAATGAGCAGTTCTTC. This codes for CASTPGTGAYNEQFF.

The CDR3 spells CASRTGAPYNEQFF. As DNA, the CDR3 is TGTGCCAGCAGAACAGGGGCTCCCTACAATGAGCAGTTCTTC. The chain has TRBV6-5 and TRBJ2-1, with 7 bases aligning to TRBD1. This CDR3 contains 14 residues. With 6 bases clipped from V and 2 bases from J, the junction kept 4 bases outside the gene matches. Per germline, CDR1 MNHEY and CDR2 SVGAGI.

The chain is built from TRBV2 and TRBJ2-6; D uncertain. The CDR3 extends over 14 amino acids. From germline, CDR1 is SNHLY and CDR2 FYNNEI. V shed 4 bases and J shed 0 bases, with 4 bases lying between them. This CDR3 is CASSGSSGANVLTF. The CDR3, as DNA: TGTGCCAGCAGTGGGAGCTCTGGGGCCAACGTCCTGACTTTC.

The chain has TRBV5-1 and TRBJ2-1; tentatively, D is TRBD1 or TRBD2 (5 bases each). Germline V gives CDR1 SGHRS, CDR2 YFSETQ. The CDR3 covers 15 residues. The V end lost 4 bases, the J end lost 1 base, and 12 bases lay between the germline ends. For the CDR3, the DNA is TGCGCCAGCAGCCGGCAGGGAGAATCCTACAATGAGCAGTTCTTC. The encoded protein is CASSRQGESYNEQFF.

The V and J genes are TRBV9 and TRBJ2-2; D is ambiguous. From germline, CDR1 is SGDLS and CDR2 YYNGEE. Deletions cut 1 base from V and 5 bases from J, with 15 bases between. The CDR3 consists of 16 residues. The CDR3: CASSVSWVADTGELFF. DNA for the CDR3: TGTGCCAGCAGCGTAAGTTGGGTTGCGGATACCGGGGAGCTGTTTTTT. The full variable domain, its missing parts supplied by reference TRBV9 and TRBJ2-2, is DSGVTQTPKHLITATGQRVTLRCSPRSGDLSVYWYQQSLDQGLQFLIQYYNGEERAKGNILERFSAQQFPDLHSELNLSSLELGDSALYFCASSVSWVADTGELFFGEGSRLTVL.

The chain recombines TRBV7-9 with TRBJ1-6; D is perhaps TRBD1 (6 bases). V lost 0 bases to trimming and J lost 7 bases, with 10 bases between them. Germline V gene data show CDR1 as SEHNR and CDR2 as FQNEAQ (reference sequence). This CDR3 is 15 amino acids long. CDR3 residues: CASSLAGQLNSPLHF. As DNA, the CDR3 is TGTGCCAGCAGCTTAGCGGGACAACTCAATTCACCCCTCCACTTT.

The rearrangement uses TRBV2 and TRBJ2-3, with D maybe TRBD2 (7 bases). Germline CDR1 reads SNHLY; CDR2 reads FYNNEI. The CDR3 covers 14 residues. Trimming removed 7 bases from V and 5 bases from J, with 16 bases in between. CDR3 sequence: CASKKRGGGDTQYF. The CDR3 coding sequence is TGTGCCAGCAAGAAGCGGGGAGGGGGAGATACGCAGTATTTT.

The chain uses TRBV5-8 and TRBJ2-1; 9 nucleotides match TRBD2. V was pared by 3 bases and J by 3 bases, with 4 bases of the junction left unmatched. Germline V gene sequence: CDR1 SGHTS, CDR2 YDEGEE. The CDR3 is 15 residues long. CDR3 residues: CASSSIAGVYNEQFF. The CDR3 bases are TGTGCCAGCAGCTCTATAGCGGGAGTCTACAATGAGCAGTTCTTC.

The V and J genes are TRBV11-3 and TRBJ2-3; D is unresolved. Germline V gives CDR1 SGHNT, CDR2 YENEEA. The CDR3 is made up of 12 amino acids. V gave up 5 bases and J gave up 4 bases, with 7 bases separating them. The CDR3 nucleotides are TGTGCCAGCAGCAGGAGAGCAGATACGCAGTATTTT. Its translation is CASSRRADTQYF.

V gene TRBV5-1 combines with J gene TRBJ1-1, with 9 nucleotides matching TRBD1. This CDR3 has 16 amino acids. With 5 bases clipped from V and 2 bases from J, the junction kept 10 bases outside the gene matches. CDR1 is SGHRS, CDR2 YFSETQ, per germline. The CDR3 DNA follows: TGCGCCAGCAGGAGCGTATACAGGGGGCGAAACACTGAAGCTTTCTTT. It codes for CASRSVYRGRNTEAFF.

This clone is medium-sized (0.01 to 0.1%). The rearrangement uses TRBV10-2 and TRBJ2-3; D is uncertain. CDR1 WSHSY and CDR2 SAAADI come from the germline V gene. The CDR3 is 15 residues long. The V gene lost 0 bases and the J gene lost 2 bases, with 9 bases spanning the gap. DNA of the CDR3: TGCGCCAGCAGTGAGTCTCAGTGGTTCACAGATACGCAGTATTTT. Translating it yields CASSESQWFTDTQYF.

The V and J genes are TRBV12-5 and TRBJ2-1, with TRBD2 matching 7 bases. V shed 2 bases, J shed 8 bases, and the junction held 15 bases outside the gene matches. The CDR3 is 17 amino acids. CDR1 and CDR2 (germline): LGHNT, FRNRAP. The DNA for the CDR3 is TGTGCTAGTGGTTTGTCAAAAAGCGGGATGGGTATGGATGAGCAGTTCTTC. Amino acids: CASGLSKSGMGMDEQFF.